The following is a TCR beta chain sequence with its context. The data were taken from a study of OX40 agonist ivuxolimab in advanced cancers. Overall study: Males comprised around four fifths of the group, whose mean age was about 61 years (range roughly 20 to 85).

This CDR3 has 14 amino acids. Germline assignment: CDR1 LGHNA and CDR2 YSLEER. Trimming shortened V by 0 bases and J by 8 bases, and 8 bases separated the two germline ends. Repertoires were generated with immunoSEQ multiplex PCR, while TCRdb's copy carries only in-frame clones and drops some. The data contain fewer than 120,000 clones, approximately 89% of them singletons. The chain couples TRBV4-3 to TRBJ1-6; D uncertain. The sample here was CD4+ or CD8+ T cells sorted from blood, taken in a trial of the OX40 agonist ivuxolimab. This TCR was sampled from an adult with an advanced solid tumor such as melanoma, head and neck, liver or kidney cancer. In DNA, the CDR3 is TGCGCCAGCAGCCAAGAAACGGGCGATTCACCCCTCCACTTT. This translates into CASSQETGDSPLHF.